This T cell receptor beta chain was found in a study of blood T cell repertoires in COVID-19. The wider study: Donors in the United States, Italy and Spain gave samples during acute or convalescent COVID-19. Sources were T cells, B-cell-depleted T cells, or PBMCs; the material itself was cDNA or gDNA.

The germline CDR1 and CDR2 sequences are LNHDA and SQIVND (reference sequence). The V gene lost 5 bases and the J gene lost 4 bases, with 12 bases spanning the gap. This CDR3 is 15 amino acids long. Per the authors' pipeline: Reference gene primer amplification yielded estimated nucleated cell counts. TCRdb keeps only in-frame clones here, not all; method: immunoSEQ multiplex PCR. V, J and clone size are taken as reported in that table, and D and trimming were inferred from the DNA itself. The sample carries some 40,000 clones, 70% to 90% recorded once. The rearrangement uses TRBV19 and TRBJ2-6; perhaps TRBD2 as D (5 bases). The TCR sequence derives from a human donor in a cohort sampled during active or convalescent COVID-19. The donor label of this sample is uncertain. What was sequenced was peripheral blood. Here the CDR3 DNA reads TGTGCCAGTAGTCTGGTGGGAGAGGGGGCCAACGTCCTGACTTTC. Translated, it gives CASSLVGEGANVLTF. Full variable domain (remainder filled in from reference TRBV19 and TRBJ2-6): DGGITQSPKYLFRKEGQNVTLSCEQNLNHDAMYWYRQDPGQGLRLIYYSQIVNDFQKGDIAEGYSVSREKKESFPLTVTSAQKNPTAFYLCASSLVGEGANVLTFGAGSRLTVL.